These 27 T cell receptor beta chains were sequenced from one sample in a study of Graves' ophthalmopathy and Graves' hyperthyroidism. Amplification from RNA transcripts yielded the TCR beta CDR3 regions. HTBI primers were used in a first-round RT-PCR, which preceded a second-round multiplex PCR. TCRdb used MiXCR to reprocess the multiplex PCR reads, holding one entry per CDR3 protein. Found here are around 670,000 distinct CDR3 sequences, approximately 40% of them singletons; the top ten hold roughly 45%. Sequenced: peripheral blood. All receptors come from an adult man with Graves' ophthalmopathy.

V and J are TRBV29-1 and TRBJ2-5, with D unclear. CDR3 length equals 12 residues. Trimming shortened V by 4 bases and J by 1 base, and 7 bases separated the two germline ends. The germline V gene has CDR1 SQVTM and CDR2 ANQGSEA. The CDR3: CSVGRVQETQYF. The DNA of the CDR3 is TGCAGCGTTGGTCGAGTCCAAGAGACCCAGTACTTC.

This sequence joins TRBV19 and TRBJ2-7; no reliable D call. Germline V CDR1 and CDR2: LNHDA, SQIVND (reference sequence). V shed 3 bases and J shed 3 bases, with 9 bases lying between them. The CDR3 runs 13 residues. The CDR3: CASSMLGDYEQYF. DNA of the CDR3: TGTGCCAGTAGTATGTTGGGCGACTACGAGCAGTACTTC.

The CDR3 region is CASSLDLRSGANVLTF. CDR3 coding DNA: TGTGCCAGCAGCTTAGATCTTCGCTCTGGGGCCAACGTCCTGACTTTC. This chain connects TRBV7-2 to TRBJ2-6; no clear D. There are 16 residues in the CDR3. Germline CDR1 SGHTA, CDR2 FQGNSA. V lost 1 base and J 0 bases, leaving 7 bases between the germline ends.

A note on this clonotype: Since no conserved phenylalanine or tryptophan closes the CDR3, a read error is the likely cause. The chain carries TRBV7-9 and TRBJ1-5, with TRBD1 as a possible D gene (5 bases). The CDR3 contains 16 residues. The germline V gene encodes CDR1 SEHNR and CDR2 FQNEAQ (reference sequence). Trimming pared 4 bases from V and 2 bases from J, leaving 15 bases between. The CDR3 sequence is CASSYQQVEGNQPQHY. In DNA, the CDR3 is TGTGCCAGCAGCTATCAACAGGTGGAGGGCAATCAGCCCCAGCATTAT.

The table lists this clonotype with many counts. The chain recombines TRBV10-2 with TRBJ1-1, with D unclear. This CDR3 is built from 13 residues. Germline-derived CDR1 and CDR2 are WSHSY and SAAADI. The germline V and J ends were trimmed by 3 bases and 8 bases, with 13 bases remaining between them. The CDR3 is CASSEGLRSEAFF. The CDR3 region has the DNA TGCGCCAGCAGTGAAGGGCTCCGCTCCGAAGCTTTCTTT.

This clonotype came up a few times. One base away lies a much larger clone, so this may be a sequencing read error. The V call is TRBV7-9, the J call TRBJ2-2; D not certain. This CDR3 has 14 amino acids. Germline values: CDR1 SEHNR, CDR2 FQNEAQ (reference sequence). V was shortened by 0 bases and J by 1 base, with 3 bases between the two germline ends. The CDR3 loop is CASSLAWNTGELFF. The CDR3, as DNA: TGTGCCAGCAGCTTAGCCTGGAACACCGGGGAGCTGTTTTTT.

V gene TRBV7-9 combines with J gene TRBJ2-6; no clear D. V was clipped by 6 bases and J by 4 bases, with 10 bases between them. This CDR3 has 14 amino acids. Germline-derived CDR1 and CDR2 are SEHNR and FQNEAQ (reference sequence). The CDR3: CASRRTSGANVLTF. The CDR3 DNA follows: TGTGCCAGCAGAAGGACGTCGGGGGCCAACGTCCTGACTTTC.

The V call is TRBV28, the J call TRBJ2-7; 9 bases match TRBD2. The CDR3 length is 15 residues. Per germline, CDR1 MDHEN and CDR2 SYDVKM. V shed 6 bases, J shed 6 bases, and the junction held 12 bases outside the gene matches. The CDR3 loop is CASSSTSGRTFEQYF. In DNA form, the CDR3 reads TGTGCCAGCAGCTCAACTAGCGGGCGTACATTCGAGCAGTACTTC. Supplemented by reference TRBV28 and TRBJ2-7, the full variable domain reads DVKVTQSSRYLVKRTGEKVFLECVQDMDHENMFWYRQDPGLGLRLIYFSYDVKMKEKGDIPEGYSVSREKKERFSLILESASTNQTSMYLCASSSTSGRTFEQYFGPGTRLTVT.

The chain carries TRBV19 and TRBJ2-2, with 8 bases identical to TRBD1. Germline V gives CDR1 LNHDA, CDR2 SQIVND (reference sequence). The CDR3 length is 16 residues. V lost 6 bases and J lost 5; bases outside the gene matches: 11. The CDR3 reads CASRAGTGGRTGELFF. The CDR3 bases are TGTGCCAGTAGGGCTGGCACAGGGGGGCGTACCGGGGAGCTGTTTTTT.

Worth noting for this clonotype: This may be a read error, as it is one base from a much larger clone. CDR3 DNA: TGTGCCAGCAGCCCTGTCTGGGGCACTGAAGCTTTCTTT. The encoded protein is CASSPVWGTEAFF. The rearrangement joins TRBV14 to TRBJ1-1; D unclear. Deletions cut 4 bases from V and 4 bases from J, with 10 bases between. The CDR3 runs to 13 residues. Germline CDR1 and CDR2: SGHDN and FVKESK. Looking up the rest from reference TRBV14 and TRBJ1-1 gives the full variable domain: EAGVTQFPSHSVIEKGQTVTLRCDPISGHDNLYWYRRVMGKEIKFLLHFVKESKQDESGMPNNRFLAERTGGTYSTLKVQPAELEDSGVYFCASSPVWGTEAFFGQGTRLTVV.

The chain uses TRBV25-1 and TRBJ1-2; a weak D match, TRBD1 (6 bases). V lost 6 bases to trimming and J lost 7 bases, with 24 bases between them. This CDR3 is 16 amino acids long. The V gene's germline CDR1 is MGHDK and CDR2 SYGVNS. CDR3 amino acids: CASSLIAGGRSAGYTF. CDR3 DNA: TGTGCCAGCAGCTTAATAGCCGGGGGCAGGTCGGCTGGCTACACCTTC.

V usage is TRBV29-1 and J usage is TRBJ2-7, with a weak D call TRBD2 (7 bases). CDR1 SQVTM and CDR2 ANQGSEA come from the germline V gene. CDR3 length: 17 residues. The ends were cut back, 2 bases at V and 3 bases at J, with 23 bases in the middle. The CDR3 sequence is CSVETGRKQGGGYEQYF. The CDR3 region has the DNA TGCAGCGTTGAAACCGGACGAAAACAGGGAGGGGGCTACGAGCAGTACTTC.

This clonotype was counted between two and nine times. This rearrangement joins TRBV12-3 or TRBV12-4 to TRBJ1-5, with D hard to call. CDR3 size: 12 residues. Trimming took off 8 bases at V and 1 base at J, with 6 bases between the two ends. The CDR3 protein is CASVGSNQPQHF. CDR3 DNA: TGTGCCAGCGTAGGGAGCAATCAGCCCCAGCATTTT.

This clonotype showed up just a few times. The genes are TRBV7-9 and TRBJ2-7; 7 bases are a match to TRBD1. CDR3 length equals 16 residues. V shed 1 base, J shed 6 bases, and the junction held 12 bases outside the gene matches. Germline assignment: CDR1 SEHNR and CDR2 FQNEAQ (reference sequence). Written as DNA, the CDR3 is TGTGCCAGCAGCTTAGTGTCAGGGGGAACCCTACTCGAGCAGTACTTC. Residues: CASSLVSGGTLLEQYF.

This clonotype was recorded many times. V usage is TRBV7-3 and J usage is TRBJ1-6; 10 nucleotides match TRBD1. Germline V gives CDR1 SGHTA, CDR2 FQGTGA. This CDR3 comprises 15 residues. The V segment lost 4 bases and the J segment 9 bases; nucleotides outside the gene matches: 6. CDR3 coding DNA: TGTGCCAGCAGCTCGGGACAGGGGATCCGTTCACCCCTCCACTTT. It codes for CASSSGQGIRSPLHF.

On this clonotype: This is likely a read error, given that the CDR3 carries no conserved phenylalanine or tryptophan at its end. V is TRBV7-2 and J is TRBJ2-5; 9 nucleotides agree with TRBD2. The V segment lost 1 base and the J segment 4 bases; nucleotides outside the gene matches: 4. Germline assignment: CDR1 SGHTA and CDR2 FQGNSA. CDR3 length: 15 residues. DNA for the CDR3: TGTGCCAGCAGCTTAGTAGCGGGGGCCTTAGAGACCCAGTACGTC. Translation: CASSLVAGALETQYV.

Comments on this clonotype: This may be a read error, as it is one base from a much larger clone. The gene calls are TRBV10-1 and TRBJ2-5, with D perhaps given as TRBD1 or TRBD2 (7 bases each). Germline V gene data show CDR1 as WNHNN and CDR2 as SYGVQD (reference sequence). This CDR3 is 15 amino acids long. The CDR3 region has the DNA TGCGCCAGCAGTGACCGACAGGGACTAAGGGAGACCCGGTACTTC. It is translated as CASSDRQGLRETRYF.

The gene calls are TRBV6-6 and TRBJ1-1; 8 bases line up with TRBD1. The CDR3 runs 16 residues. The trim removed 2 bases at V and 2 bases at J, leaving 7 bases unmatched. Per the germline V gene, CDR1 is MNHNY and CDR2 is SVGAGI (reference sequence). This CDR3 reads CASSYVRQGRNTEAFF. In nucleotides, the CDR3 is TGTGCCAGCAGTTACGTTCGACAGGGGCGCAACACTGAAGCTTTCTTT.

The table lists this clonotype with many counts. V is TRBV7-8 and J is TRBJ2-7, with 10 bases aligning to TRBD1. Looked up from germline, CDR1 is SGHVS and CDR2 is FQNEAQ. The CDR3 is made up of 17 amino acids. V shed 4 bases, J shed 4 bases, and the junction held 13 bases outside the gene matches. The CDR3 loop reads CASSSAGTGASSYEQYF. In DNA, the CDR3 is TGTGCCAGCAGCTCAGCCGGGACAGGGGCATCGTCATACGAGCAGTACTTC.

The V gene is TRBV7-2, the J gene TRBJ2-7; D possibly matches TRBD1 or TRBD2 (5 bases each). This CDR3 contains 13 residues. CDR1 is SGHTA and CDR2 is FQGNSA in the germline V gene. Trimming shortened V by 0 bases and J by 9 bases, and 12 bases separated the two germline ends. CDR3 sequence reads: CASSLARGSWQYF. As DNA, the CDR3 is TGTGCCAGCAGCTTAGCTCGGGGCTCGTGGCAGTACTTC.

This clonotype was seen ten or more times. CDR3 region: CASSDRGRNQPQHF. As DNA, the CDR3 is TGTGCCAGTAGTGACAGGGGTCGCAATCAGCCCCAGCATTTT. V and J are TRBV19 and TRBJ1-5, with TRBD1 matching 8 bases. With 5 bases clipped from V and 2 bases from J, the junction kept 2 bases outside the gene matches. Germline CDR1 reads LNHDA; CDR2 reads SQIVND (reference sequence). This CDR3 region has 14 residues.

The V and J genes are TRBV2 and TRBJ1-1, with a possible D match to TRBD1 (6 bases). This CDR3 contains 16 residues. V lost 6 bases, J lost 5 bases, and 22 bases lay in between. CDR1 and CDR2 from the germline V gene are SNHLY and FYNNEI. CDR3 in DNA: TGTGCCAGCAGCCCCGTGTTTCAGGGGTTTCGGACTGAAGCTTTCTTT. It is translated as CASSPVFQGFRTEAFF.

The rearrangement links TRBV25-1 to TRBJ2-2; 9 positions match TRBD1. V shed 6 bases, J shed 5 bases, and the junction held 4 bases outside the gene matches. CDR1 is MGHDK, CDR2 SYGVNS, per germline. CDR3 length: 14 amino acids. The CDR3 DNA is TGTGCCAGCAGCACAGGGGGCCAGACCGGGGAGCTGTTTTTT. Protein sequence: CASSTGGQTGELFF.

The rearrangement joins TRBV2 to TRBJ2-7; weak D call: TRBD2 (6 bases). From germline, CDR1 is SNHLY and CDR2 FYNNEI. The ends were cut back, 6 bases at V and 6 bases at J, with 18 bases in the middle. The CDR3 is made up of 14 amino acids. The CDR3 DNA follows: TGTGCCAGCAGCGTTGGAGAGGGAGGTGCCGAGCAGTACTTC. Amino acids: CASSVGEGGAEQYF.

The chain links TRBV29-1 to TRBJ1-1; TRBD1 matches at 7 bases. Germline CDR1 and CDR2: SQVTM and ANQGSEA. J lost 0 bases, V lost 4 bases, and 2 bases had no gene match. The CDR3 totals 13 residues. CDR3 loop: CSVGGTVNTEAFF. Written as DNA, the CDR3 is TGCAGCGTTGGGGGGACAGTGAACACTGAAGCTTTCTTT.

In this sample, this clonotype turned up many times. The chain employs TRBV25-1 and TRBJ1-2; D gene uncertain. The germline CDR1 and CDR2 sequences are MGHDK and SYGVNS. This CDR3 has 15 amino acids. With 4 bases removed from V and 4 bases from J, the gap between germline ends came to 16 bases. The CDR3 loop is CASSADWGGSYGYTF. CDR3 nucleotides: TGTGCCAGCAGTGCCGACTGGGGTGGGAGCTATGGCTACACCTTC.

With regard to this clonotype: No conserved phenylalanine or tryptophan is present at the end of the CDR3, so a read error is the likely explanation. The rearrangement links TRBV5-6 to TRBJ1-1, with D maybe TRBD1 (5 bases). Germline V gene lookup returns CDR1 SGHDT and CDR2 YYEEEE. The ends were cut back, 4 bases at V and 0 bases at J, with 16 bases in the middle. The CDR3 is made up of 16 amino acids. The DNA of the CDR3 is TGTGCCAGCAGCCCTGCCGGTGGGGGGTTGAACACTGAAGCTTTCTCT. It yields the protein CASSPAGGGLNTEAFS.